This TCR beta chain was identified during a study of T cell responses to AZD1222 COVID-19 vaccine. General study points: Clonal diversity was possibly underestimated, and the donors were mostly white British, with more females. Distributed over spike, vaccine-associated CD4 TCRs predominated at 160-218 and 743-854.

Only one count was recorded for this clone. Its specificity is unknown. Trimming cost V 8 bases and J 1 base, with 11 bases left between them. The CDR3 consists of 13 residues. Germline CDR1 is LNHDA and CDR2 is SQIVND (reference sequence). Assay used: immunoSEQ multiplex PCR; TCRdb lists only in-frame clones, some missing. The sample consists of 150,000 to 190,000 clones, less than 90% of them appearing once. The chain uses TRBV19 and TRBJ1-2; possible D gene TRBD1, 5 bases. This TCR came from an adult who had recovered from COVID-19. Source: peripheral blood, taken after recovery from COVID-19. The CDR3: CASGLRGNYGYTF. The CDR3 nucleotides are TGTGCCAGTGGGCTTAGGGGTAACTATGGCTACACCTTC.